These 28 T cell receptor beta chains originate from one sample sequenced in a study of control samples from healthy donors and cancer patients (dated by TCRdb to 2018 to 2021). The library was generated by the immunoSEQ multiplex PCR assay. Drawn from immuneACCESS, this table holds only the in-frame rearrangements with V and J called that TCRdb kept. Clones are partly lost; checked studies trace under half to an unresolved V gene and leave the rest unexplained. For this sample there are roughly 100,000 clones; 80% to 90% appear just once. Jointly, the top ten make up approximately 19% of the sample. The sequenced sample consisted of PBMCs. These receptors all come from a man between 60 and 75 years old with lung cancer.

The chain employs TRBV2 and TRBJ2-7, with D tentatively TRBD2 (5 bases). V lost 0 bases, J lost 5 bases, and 14 bases lay in between. The CDR3 extends over 15 amino acids. Germline V gene lookup returns CDR1 SNHLY and CDR2 FYNNEI. This chain's CDR3 is CASSEALDSANEQYV. CDR3 in DNA: TGTGCCAGCAGTGAAGCGCTGGATAGCGCCAACGAGCAGTACGTC.

This chain links TRBV7-8 with TRBJ1-6; 8 nucleotides line up with TRBD1. After removal of 5 bases from V and 9 bases from J, the junction contained 12 bases not matched to a gene. The germline gives CDR1 SGHVS, CDR2 FQNEAQ. The length of the CDR3 is 16 residues. CDR3 amino acids: CASSLPGTGGGSPLHF. CDR3 bases: TGTGCCAGCAGCCTGCCCGGGACAGGAGGGGGTTCACCCCTCCACTTT.

The chain couples TRBV10-1 to TRBJ2-7, with D possibly being TRBD2 (6 bases). The CDR3 is 12 residues long. Germline CDR1 reads WNHNN; CDR2 reads SYGVQD (reference sequence). Trimming pared 9 bases from V and 3 bases from J, leaving 12 bases between. CDR3: CARGTLNYEQYF. The CDR3 DNA sequence: TGCGCCAGGGGGACTCTTAACTACGAGCAGTACTTC.

The chain recombines TRBV10-3 with TRBJ1-5; D not certain. The CDR3 contains 12 residues. V was shortened by 2 bases and J by 3 bases, with 2 bases between the two germline ends. Germline CDR1 is ENHRY and CDR2 is SYGVKD. CDR3 protein: CAISEINQPQHF. As DNA, the CDR3 is TGTGCCATCAGTGAGATCAATCAGCCCCAGCATTTT.

In this sample, this clone turned up many times. This chain links TRBV7-9 with TRBJ2-2, with D unclear. V was clipped by 5 bases and J by 12 bases, with 10 bases between them. The CDR3 has 11 amino acids. Per germline, CDR1 SEHNR and CDR2 FQNEAQ (reference sequence). The CDR3 protein is CASSLISQLFF. The DNA of the CDR3 is TGTGCCAGCAGCCTGATATCCCAGCTGTTTTTT.

The chain couples TRBV5-1 to TRBJ2-5; TRBD1 matches 9 bases. The J segment lost 2 bases and the V segment lost 4 bases, leaving 6 bases of the junction unmatched. Looked up from germline, CDR1 is SGHRS and CDR2 is YFSETQ. This CDR3 spans 15 amino acids. The CDR3 nucleotides read TGCGCCAGCAGCACCGGGACAGGGATACAAGAGACCCAGTACTTC. It translates to CASSTGTGIQETQYF.

V gene TRBV12-3 or TRBV12-4 combines with J gene TRBJ1-5; no clear D gene. Trimming removed 8 bases from V and 1 base from J, with 9 bases in between. CDR3 length: 13 amino acids. Here the CDR3 DNA reads TGTGCCAGCTCCGGATCGAGCAATCAGCCCCAGCATTTT. It is translated as CASSGSSNQPQHF.

The chain links TRBV5-5 to TRBJ1-1; no reliable D call. Germline CDR1 and CDR2: SGHKS and YYEKEE (reference sequence). V lost 4 bases to trimming and J lost 3 bases, with 10 bases between them. This CDR3 comprises 13 residues. The CDR3 bases are TGTGCCAGCAGCCGACAAAGGGACACTGAAGCTTTCTTT. Amino acids: CASSRQRDTEAFF.

The chain carries TRBV3-1 (or the pseudogene TRBV3-2) and TRBJ2-2, with 7 bases aligning to TRBD1. The CDR3 is 14 amino acids. CDR1 and CDR2 from the germline V gene are LGHDT and YNNKEL (reference sequence). Trimming cost V 7 bases and J 1 base; bases outside gene matches: 3. The CDR3 sequence: CASTGQVNTGELFF. CDR3 DNA: TGTGCCAGCACCGGACAGGTGAACACCGGGGAGCTGTTTTTT.

The V gene is TRBV27, the J gene TRBJ2-2; 9 bases fit TRBD2. This CDR3 is 17 amino acids long. The germline gives CDR1 MNHEY, CDR2 SMNVEV (reference sequence). After removal of 11 bases from V and 5 bases from J, the junction contained 18 bases not matched to a gene. The CDR3 bases are TGTGCCCCCCGTCCAGAAACGCGGGGGGGCCGGACCGGGGAGCTGTTTTTT. Translation gives CAPRPETRGGRTGELFF.

The chain recombines TRBV6-1 with TRBJ2-4; D not certain. The V gene's germline CDR1 is MNHNS and CDR2 SASEGT. With 1 base removed from V and 11 bases from J, the gap between germline ends came to 12 bases. The CDR3 covers 13 residues. CDR3 DNA: TGTGCCAGCAGTGAAGATAGGTCGAGACTTCAGTACTTC. Amino acids: CASSEDRSRLQYF.

This chain links TRBV19 with TRBJ2-2; D is ambiguous. The length of the CDR3 is 13 residues. The V gene's germline CDR1 is LNHDA and CDR2 SQIVND (reference sequence). V dropped 1 base and J dropped 2 bases, with 2 bases sitting between them. DNA of the CDR3: TGTGCCAGTAGTATAGGCAACACCGGGGAGCTGTTTTTT. Its protein is CASSIGNTGELFF.

The rearrangement uses TRBV12-3 or TRBV12-4 and TRBJ2-2; D remains unclear. This CDR3 has 13 amino acids. V dropped 5 bases and J dropped 2 bases, with 6 bases sitting between them. CDR3 sequence: CASSLTNTGELFF. The CDR3 DNA sequence: TGTGCCAGCAGTCTGACTAACACCGGGGAGCTGTTTTTT.

The chain joins TRBV12-3 or TRBV12-4 to TRBJ1-1; the D is unclear. V gave up 6 bases and J gave up 2 bases, with 10 bases separating them. The CDR3 is 13 residues long. The CDR3 DNA reads as TGTGCCAGCAGGGGCATGGTAAACACTGAAGCTTTCTTT. This codes for CASRGMVNTEAFF.

The chain couples TRBV19 to TRBJ1-6; D unclear. CDR1 and CDR2 (germline): LNHDA, SQIVND (reference sequence). The V gene lost 6 bases and the J gene lost 7 bases, with 16 bases spanning the gap. The CDR3 has 15 residues. Here the CDR3 reads CASRISLSGNSPLHF. DNA of the CDR3: TGTGCCAGTAGAATCAGTCTGTCGGGGAATTCACCCCTCCACTTT.

In this sample, this clone turned up once. The rearrangement links TRBV6-6 to TRBJ2-2; 8 nucleotides agree with TRBD1. The length of the CDR3 is 16 residues. Germline V gene data show CDR1 as MNHNY and CDR2 as SVGAGI (reference sequence). V gave up 8 bases and J gave up 6 bases; unmatched junction bases: 14. CDR3 region: CASQGMTGAISGELFF. The CDR3 DNA follows: TGTGCCAGCCAAGGGATGACAGGGGCCATTTCCGGGGAGCTGTTTTTT.

The chain couples TRBV6-6 to TRBJ2-7; D might be TRBD1 (5 bases). The CDR3 spans 13 residues. Germline V gene lookup returns CDR1 MNHNY and CDR2 SVGAGI (reference sequence). V was cut by 5 bases and J by 0 bases, with 8 bases left in between. The CDR3 DNA sequence: TGTGCCAGCAGTCGACAGAGCTCCTACGAGCAGTACGTC. Translating gives CASSRQSSYEQYV.

The V and J genes are TRBV14 and TRBJ1-4; 7 positions agree with TRBD1. The germline V gene has CDR1 SGHDN and CDR2 FVKESK. The CDR3 is made up of 14 amino acids. V gave up 4 bases and J gave up 5 bases; unmatched junction bases: 4. The DNA of the CDR3 is TGTGCCAGCAGCCCCGGGACAGTAAATGAAAAACTGTTTTTT. Amino acids: CASSPGTVNEKLFF.

This clone was seen a handful of times. The J gene is TRBJ1-4, the V gene TRBV10-1; no clear D. Germline CDR1 and CDR2: WNHNN and SYGVQD (reference sequence). The CDR3 is made up of 13 amino acids. The V end was cut by 3 bases, the J end by 3 bases, with 5 bases between. The CDR3 protein is CASSDGANEKLFF. The CDR3 region has the DNA TGCGCCAGCAGTGATGGGGCTAATGAAAAACTGTTTTTT.

V is TRBV6-1 and J is TRBJ1-2; tentatively, D is TRBD1 (6 bases). V lost 4 bases and J 9 bases, leaving 24 bases between the germline ends. Germline values: CDR1 MNHNS, CDR2 SASEGT. This CDR3 region has 16 residues. The CDR3: CASSVPQGTDDFSYTF. As DNA, the CDR3 is TGTGCCAGCAGTGTTCCACAGGGAACCGATGATTTCAGCTACACCTTC.

The V and J genes are TRBV14 and TRBJ1-1, with D unclear. The CDR3 sequence is 11 residues long. The germline CDR1 and CDR2 sequences are SGHDN and FVKESK. The V gene lost 5 bases and the J gene lost 6 bases, with 7 bases spanning the gap. CDR3 residues: CASSKSPEAFF. CDR3 nucleotide sequence: TGTGCCAGCAGCAAAAGCCCTGAAGCTTTCTTT.

This clone was seen only once. The chain is built from TRBV5-4 and TRBJ2-3; 11 nucleotides align to TRBD2. CDR3 size: 16 residues. V gave up 1 base and J gave up 1 base; unmatched junction bases: 2. Germline loops: CDR1 SGHNT, CDR2 YYREEE (reference sequence). CDR3 DNA: TGTGCCAGCAGCTTGAAACTAGCGGGGGGCACAGATACGCAGTATTTT. This encodes CASSLKLAGGTDTQYF.

This sequence joins TRBV5-6 and TRBJ1-5; possibly TRBD1 for D (6 bases). Germline CDR1 is SGHDT and CDR2 is YYEEEE. V lost 5 bases and J 0 bases, leaving 21 bases between the germline ends. The CDR3 totals 18 residues. DNA of the CDR3: TGTGCCAGCAGTTTTGGGTGGGGGGCTGATAGTAGCAATCAGCCCCAGCATTTT. Its protein is CASSFGWGADSSNQPQHF.

The CDR3 nucleotides are TGTGCCAGCAGCGTTACAGGGTTATCTGGAAACACCATATATTTT. Protein: CASSVTGLSGNTIYF. V and J are TRBV9 and TRBJ1-3, with D perhaps matching TRBD1 (6 bases). Germline assignment: CDR1 SGDLS and CDR2 YYNGEE. The CDR3 length is 15 residues. With 2 bases removed from V and 1 base from J, the gap between germline ends came to 10 bases.

The chain has TRBV5-4 and TRBJ2-3; 10 bases line up with TRBD2. The germline V gene has CDR1 SGHNT and CDR2 YYREEE (reference sequence). This CDR3 comprises 17 residues. V lost 0 bases, J lost 4 bases, and 8 bases stayed unmatched. CDR3 bases: TGTGCCAGCAGCTTGGGGGGACTAGCGAGTGCGGCAGATACGCAGTATTTT. Its protein product is CASSLGGLASAADTQYF.

This sequence joins TRBV6-4 and TRBJ1-2; 9 positions agree with TRBD1. From germline, CDR1 is MRHNA and CDR2 SNTAGT. The CDR3 totals 14 residues. Unmatched junction bases numbered 14, after V lost 6 bases and J lost 12 bases. The CDR3 region is CASRGQGKFSGHTF. The CDR3 bases are TGTGCCAGCAGAGGACAGGGGAAATTTAGCGGCCACACCTTC.

The V call is TRBV7-2, the J call TRBJ1-2; D gene unclear. V was pared by 0 bases and J by 0 bases, with 8 bases between. The CDR3 has 15 amino acids. CDR1 is SGHTA, CDR2 FQGNSA, per germline. Here the CDR3 reads CASSLAGTSNYGYTF. The CDR3 DNA reads TGTGCCAGCAGCTTAGCGGGCACTTCTAACTATGGCTACACCTTC.

This clone was observed once. CDR3 sequence: CASSLARGPGAGANVLTF. CDR3 DNA sequence: TGTGCCAGCAGCTTAGCCAGGGGCCCCGGGGCTGGGGCCAACGTCCTGACTTTC. The chain has TRBV7-3 and TRBJ2-6, with a weak D call TRBD1 (6 bases). CDR1 SGHTA and CDR2 FQGTGA come from the germline V gene. The CDR3 is 18 amino acids. V lost 2 bases to trimming and J lost 2 bases, with 16 bases between them.